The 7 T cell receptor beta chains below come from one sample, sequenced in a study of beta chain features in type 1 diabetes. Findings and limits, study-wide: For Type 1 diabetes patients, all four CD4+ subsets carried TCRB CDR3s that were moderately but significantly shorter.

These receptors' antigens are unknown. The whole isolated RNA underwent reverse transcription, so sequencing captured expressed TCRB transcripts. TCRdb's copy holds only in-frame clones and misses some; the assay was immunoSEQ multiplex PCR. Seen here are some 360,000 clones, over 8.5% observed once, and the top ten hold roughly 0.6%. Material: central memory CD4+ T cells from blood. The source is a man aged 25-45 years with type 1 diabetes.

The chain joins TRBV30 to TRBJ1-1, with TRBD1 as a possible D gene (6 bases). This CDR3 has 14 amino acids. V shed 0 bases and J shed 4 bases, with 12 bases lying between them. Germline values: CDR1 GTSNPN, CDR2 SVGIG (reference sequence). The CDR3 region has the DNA TGTGCCTGGAGTGTAGGGGGTGGGAGCACTGAAGCTTTCTTT. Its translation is CAWSVGGGSTEAFF.

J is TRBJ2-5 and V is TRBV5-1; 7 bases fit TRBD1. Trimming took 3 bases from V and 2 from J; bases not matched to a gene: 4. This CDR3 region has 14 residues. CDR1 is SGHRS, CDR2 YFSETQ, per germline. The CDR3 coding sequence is TGCGCCAGCAGCTCCGGACAGGTTCAAGAGACCCAGTACTTC. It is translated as CASSSGQVQETQYF.

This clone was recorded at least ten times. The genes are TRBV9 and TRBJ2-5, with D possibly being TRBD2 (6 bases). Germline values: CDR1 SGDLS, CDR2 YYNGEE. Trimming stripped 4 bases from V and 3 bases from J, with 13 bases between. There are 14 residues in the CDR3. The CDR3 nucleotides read TGTGCCAGCAGCCCCCCGGGACTCGAAGAGACCCAGTACTTC. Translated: CASSPPGLEETQYF.

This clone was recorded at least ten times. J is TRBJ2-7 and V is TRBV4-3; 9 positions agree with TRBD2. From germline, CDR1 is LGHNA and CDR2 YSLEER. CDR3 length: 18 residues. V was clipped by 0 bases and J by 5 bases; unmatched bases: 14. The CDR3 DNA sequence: TGCGCCAGCAGCCAAGACGCTAGCGGGGCGCTAATATTCCACGAGCAGTACTTC. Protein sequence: CASSQDASGALIFHEQYF.

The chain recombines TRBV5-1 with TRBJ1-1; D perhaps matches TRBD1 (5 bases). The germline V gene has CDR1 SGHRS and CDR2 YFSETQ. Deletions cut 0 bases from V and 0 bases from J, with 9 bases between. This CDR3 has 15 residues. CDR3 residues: CASSLGSGLNTEAFF. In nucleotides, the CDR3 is TGCGCCAGCAGCTTGGGTTCAGGGCTGAACACTGAAGCTTTCTTT.

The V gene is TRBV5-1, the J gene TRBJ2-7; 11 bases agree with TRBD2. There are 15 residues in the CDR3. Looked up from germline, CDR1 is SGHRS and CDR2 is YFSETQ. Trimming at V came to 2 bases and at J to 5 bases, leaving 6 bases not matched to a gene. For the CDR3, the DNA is TGCGCCAGCAGCTTAATGGGACTAGCGGTGGACGAGCAGTACTTC. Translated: CASSLMGLAVDEQYF.

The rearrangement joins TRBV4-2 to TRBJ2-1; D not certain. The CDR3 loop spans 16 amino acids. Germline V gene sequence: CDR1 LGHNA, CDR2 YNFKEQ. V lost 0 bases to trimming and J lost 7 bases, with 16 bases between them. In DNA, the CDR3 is TGTGCCAGCAGCCAAGATCCCCAGCGAGCGAGGAATGAGCAGTTCTTC. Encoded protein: CASSQDPQRARNEQFF.